This TCR beta chain appears in the sequencing data of a study of regulatory T cells in long-lasting Graves disease. Overall study context: With positive TSH receptor antibodies and over 5 years of antithyroid drugs, Graves' disease was considered persistent.

CDR3 length: 16 amino acids. V dropped 0 bases and J dropped 0 bases, with 12 bases sitting between them. CDR1 is SGHRS, CDR2 YFSETQ, per germline. Arm-PCR of CDR3 regions and iRepertoire HTBI primers were the basis on which TCR beta libraries were built. TCRdb analysed the multiplex PCR reads with MiXCR anew, one entry per CDR3 protein. The sample yields a few hundred thousand distinct CDR3 sequences, roughly 24% seen once. A word on this clonotype: The target antigen is unknown.

Study-wide results and limits: Persistent Graves' patients showed less TCR diversity than newly diagnosed ones.

Specified time point: persistent/refractory GD, antithyroid drugs over 5 years with positive TRAb. From RNA extracted from PBMCs, the TCR library was made. The sample here was peripheral blood mononuclear cells (PBMCs), taken when the disease was refractory, from a patient treated with antithyroid drugs. The clonotype originates from a woman aged 40-49 years with Graves disease. The chain couples TRBV5-1 to TRBJ1-1; a possible D gene is TRBD1 (6 bases). As DNA, the CDR3 is TGCGCCAGCAGCTTGGAGGGGGGTCTCATGAACACTGAAGCTTTCTTT. It codes for CASSLEGGLMNTEAFF.